The T cell receptor beta chain under discussion was sequenced for a study of long-term antiretroviral therapy in people with HIV. Overall study context: A decade or so separates the oldest specimens from the later 2015 immediate-ART recommendation.

In regard to this clone: Mismatch with germline at one junction end may stem from a read error.

Germline lookup yields CDR1 SQVTM and CDR2 ANQGSEA. This CDR3 has 18 amino acids. The immunoSEQ assay was v3.0, run at survey level. Sequencing used immunoSEQ multiplex PCR; TCRdb keeps in-frame clones, though not all of them. The repertoire holds some 20,000 clones, with 60% to 80% as singletons. This receptor was obtained from a woman aged 40 to 50 with HIV. This rearrangement joins TRBV29-1 to TRBJ2-7; 12 bases are a match to TRBD2. The input for sequencing was unsorted PBMCs, taken 2.3 years after starting antiretroviral therapy. CDR3 in DNA: TGCAGCGTCCTAGGGGGGGCCGACCCGGGACTAGCGGGCTACGCGCAGTACTTC. This gives the protein CSVLGGADPGLAGYAQYF.